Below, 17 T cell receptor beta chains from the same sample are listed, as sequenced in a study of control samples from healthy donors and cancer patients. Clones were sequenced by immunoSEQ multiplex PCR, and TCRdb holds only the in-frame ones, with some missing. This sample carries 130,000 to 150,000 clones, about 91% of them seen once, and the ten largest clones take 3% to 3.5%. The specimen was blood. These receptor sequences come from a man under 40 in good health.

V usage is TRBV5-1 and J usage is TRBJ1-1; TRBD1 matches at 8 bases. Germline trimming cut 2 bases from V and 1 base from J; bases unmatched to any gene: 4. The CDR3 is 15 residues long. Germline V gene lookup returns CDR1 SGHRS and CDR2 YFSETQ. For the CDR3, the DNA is TGCGCCAGCAGCTTAACCGGGACAGGGAACACTGAAGCTTTCTTT. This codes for CASSLTGTGNTEAFF.

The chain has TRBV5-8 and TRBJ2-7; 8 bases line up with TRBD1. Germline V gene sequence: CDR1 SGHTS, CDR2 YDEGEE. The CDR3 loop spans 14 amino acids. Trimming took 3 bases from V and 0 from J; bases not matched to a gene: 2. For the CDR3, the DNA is TGTGCCAGCAGCTCCGGGACAGGCTCCTACGAGCAGTACTTC. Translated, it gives CASSSGTGSYEQYF.

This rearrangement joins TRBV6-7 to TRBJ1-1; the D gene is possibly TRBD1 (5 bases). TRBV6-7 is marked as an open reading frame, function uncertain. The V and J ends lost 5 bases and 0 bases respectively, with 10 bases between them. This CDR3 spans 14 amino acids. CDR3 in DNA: TGTGCCAGCAGTCCCCCACAGGTGAACACTGAAGCTTTCTTT. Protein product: CASSPPQVNTEAFF.

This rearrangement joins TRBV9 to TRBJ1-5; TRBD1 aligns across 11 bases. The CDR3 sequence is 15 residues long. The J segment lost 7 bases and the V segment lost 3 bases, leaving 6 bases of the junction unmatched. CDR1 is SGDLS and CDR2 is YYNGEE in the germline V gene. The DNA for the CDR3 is TGTGCCAGCAGCGAGGGACAGGGGGTATACCAGCCCCAGCATTTT. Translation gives CASSEGQGVYQPQHF. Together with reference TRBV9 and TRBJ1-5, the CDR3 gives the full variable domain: DSGVTQTPKHLITATGQRVTLRCSPRSGDLSVYWYQQSLDQGLQFLIQYYNGEERAKGNILERFSAQQFPDLHSELNLSSLELGDSALYFCASSEGQGVYQPQHFGDGTRLSIL.

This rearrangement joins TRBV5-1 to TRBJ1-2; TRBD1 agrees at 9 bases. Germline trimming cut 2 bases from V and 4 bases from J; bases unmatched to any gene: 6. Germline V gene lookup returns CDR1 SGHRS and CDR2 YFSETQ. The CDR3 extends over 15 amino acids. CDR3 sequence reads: CASSLGTGKPYGYTF. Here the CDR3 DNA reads TGCGCCAGCAGCTTAGGGACAGGGAAACCCTATGGCTACACCTTC.

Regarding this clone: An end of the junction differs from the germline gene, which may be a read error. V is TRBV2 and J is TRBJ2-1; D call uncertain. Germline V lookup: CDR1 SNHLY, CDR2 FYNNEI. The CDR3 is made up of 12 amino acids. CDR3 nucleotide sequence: TGTGCCAGCAGCCCGGAAGTGGAACCAGGCATCTTC. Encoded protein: CASSPEVEPGIF.

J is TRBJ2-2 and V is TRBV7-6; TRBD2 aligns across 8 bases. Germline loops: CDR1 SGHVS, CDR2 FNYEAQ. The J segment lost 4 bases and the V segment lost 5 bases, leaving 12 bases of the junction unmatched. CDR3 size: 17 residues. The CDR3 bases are TGTGCCAGCAGCCCCAACCGGGGGGGCTGGGGCACCGGGGAGCTGTTTTTT. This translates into CASSPNRGGWGTGELFF. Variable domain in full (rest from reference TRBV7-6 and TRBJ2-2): GAGVSQSPRYKVTKRGQDVALRCDPISGHVSLYWYRQALGQGPEFLTYFNYEAQQDKSGLPNDRFSAERPEGSISTLTIQRTEQRDSAMYRCASSPNRGGWGTGELFFGEGSRLTVL.

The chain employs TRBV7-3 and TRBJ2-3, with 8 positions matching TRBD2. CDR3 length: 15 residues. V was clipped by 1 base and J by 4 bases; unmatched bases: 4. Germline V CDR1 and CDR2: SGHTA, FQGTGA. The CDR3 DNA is TGTGCCAGCAGCTTAAACGGGGGGGCCGCAGATACGCAGTATTTT. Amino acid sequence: CASSLNGGAADTQYF.

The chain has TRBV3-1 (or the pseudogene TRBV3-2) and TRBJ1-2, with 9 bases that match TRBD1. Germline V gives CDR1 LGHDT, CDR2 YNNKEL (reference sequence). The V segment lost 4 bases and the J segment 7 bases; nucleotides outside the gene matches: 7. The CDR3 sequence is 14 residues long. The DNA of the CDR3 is TGTGCCAGCAGCCCCCCCGGGACAGGGCCTGGCTACACCTTC. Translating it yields CASSPPGTGPGYTF.

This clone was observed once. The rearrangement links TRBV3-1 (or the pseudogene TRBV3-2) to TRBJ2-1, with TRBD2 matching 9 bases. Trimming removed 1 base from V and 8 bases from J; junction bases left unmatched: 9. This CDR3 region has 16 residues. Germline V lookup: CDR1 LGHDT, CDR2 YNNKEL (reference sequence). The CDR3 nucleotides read TGTGCCAGCAGCCAAGGAGCGGGTAGCGGGGGATATGAGCAGTTCTTC. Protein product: CASSQGAGSGGYEQFF.

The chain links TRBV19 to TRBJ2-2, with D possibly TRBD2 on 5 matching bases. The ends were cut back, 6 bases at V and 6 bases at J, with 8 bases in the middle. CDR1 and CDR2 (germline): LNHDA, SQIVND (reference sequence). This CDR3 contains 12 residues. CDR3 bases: TGTGCCAGTAGCACGGGGTCCGGGGAGCTGTTTTTT. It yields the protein CASSTGSGELFF.

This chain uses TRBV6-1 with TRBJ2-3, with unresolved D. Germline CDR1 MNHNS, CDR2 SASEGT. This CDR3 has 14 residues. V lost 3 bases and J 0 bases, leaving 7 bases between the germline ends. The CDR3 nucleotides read TGTGCCAGCAGTGATGCTGGAAGCACAGATACGCAGTATTTT. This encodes CASSDAGSTDTQYF.

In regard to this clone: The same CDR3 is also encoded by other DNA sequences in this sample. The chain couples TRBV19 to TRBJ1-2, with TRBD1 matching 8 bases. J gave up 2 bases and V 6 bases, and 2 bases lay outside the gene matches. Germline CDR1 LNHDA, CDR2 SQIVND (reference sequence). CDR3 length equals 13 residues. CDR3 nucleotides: TGTGCCAGTAGCCAGGGGGCCAACTATGGCTACACCTTC. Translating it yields CASSQGANYGYTF.

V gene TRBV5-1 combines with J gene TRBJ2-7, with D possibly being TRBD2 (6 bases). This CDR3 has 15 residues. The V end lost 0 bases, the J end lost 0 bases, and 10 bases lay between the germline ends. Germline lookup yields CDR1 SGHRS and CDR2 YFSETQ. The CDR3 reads CASSLARDFSYEQYF. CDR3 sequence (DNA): TGCGCCAGCAGCTTGGCTCGGGACTTCTCCTACGAGCAGTACTTC. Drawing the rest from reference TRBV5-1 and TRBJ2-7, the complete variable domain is KAGVTQTPRYLIKTRGQQVTLSCSPISGHRSVSWYQQTPGQGLQFLFEYFSETQRNKGNFPGRFSGRQFSNSRSEMNVSTLELGDSALYLCASSLARDFSYEQYFGPGTRLTVT.

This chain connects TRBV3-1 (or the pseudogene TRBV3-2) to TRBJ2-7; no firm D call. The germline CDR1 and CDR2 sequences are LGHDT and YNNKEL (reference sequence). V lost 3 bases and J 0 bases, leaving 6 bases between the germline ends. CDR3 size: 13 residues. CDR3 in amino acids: CASSQPGSYEQYF. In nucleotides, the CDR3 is TGTGCCAGCAGCCAGCCAGGCTCCTACGAGCAGTACTTC.

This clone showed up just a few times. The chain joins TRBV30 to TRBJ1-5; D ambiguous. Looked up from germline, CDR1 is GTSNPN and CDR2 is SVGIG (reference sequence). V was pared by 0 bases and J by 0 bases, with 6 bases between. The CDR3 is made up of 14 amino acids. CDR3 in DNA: TGTGCCTGGAGTGTACCGGGTAGCAATCAGCCCCAGCATTTT. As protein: CAWSVPGSNQPQHF.

This CDR3 reads CASSNRGGTDTQYF. The CDR3 region has the DNA TGTGCCAGCAGTAACAGGGGGGGCACAGATACGCAGTATTTT. The chain recombines TRBV2 with TRBJ2-3; 8 bases agree with TRBD1. With 5 bases clipped from V and 1 base from J, the junction kept 2 bases outside the gene matches. The CDR3 runs 14 residues. Germline-derived CDR1 and CDR2 are SNHLY and FYNNEI.